The 9 T cell receptor beta chains reported below all come from one sample, sequenced in a study of shared clonotypes between healthy human individuals. Data came from immunoSEQ multiplex PCR; TCRdb stores just in-frame clones and leaves some out. The data contain 2 million to 3 million clones, about 92% of them singletons. The specimen was naive CD4+ T cells sorted from blood. Noted subset: CD45RA+ positively selected. The receptors derive from a man aged 18 to 30 in good health.

The chain combines TRBV7-2 with TRBJ1-1, with D possibly TRBD1 on 6 matching bases. Trimming removed 5 bases at V and 4 bases at J, with 14 bases between. This CDR3 is 14 amino acids long. CDR1 and CDR2 (germline): SGHTA, FQGNSA. Here the CDR3 DNA reads TGTGCCAGCAGCGTAGTACAGGGATCCACTGAAGCTTTCTTT. The encoded protein is CASSVVQGSTEAFF.

This clone was picked up one time. The CDR3 region is CASSQDPSGVTYGNEQFF. For the CDR3, the DNA is TGCGCCAGCAGCCAAGATCCTAGCGGAGTTACCTACGGCAATGAGCAGTTCTTC. The chain recombines TRBV4-1 with TRBJ2-1; 7 bases map to TRBD2. Germline V CDR1 and CDR2: MGHRA, YSYEKL. This CDR3 region has 18 residues. V gave up 0 bases and J gave up 6 bases; unmatched junction bases: 14.

The chain uses TRBV2 and TRBJ2-4; TRBD1 agrees at 9 bases. The V and J ends lost 6 bases and 7 bases, in that order; junction bases with no gene match: 10. CDR1 is SNHLY, CDR2 FYNNEI, per germline. The CDR3 runs to 15 residues. CDR3 loop: CASSQLDRGRNIQYF. The CDR3 DNA is TGTGCCAGCAGCCAACTGGACAGGGGTCGGAACATTCAGTACTTC. Full variable domain (remainder filled in from reference TRBV2 and TRBJ2-4): EPEVTQTPSHQVTQMGQEVILRCVPISNHLYFYWYRQILGQKVEFLVSFYNNEISEKSEIFDDQFSVERPDGSNFTLKIRSTKLEDSAMYFCASSQLDRGRNIQYFGAGTRLSVL.

In the case of this clone: The sample has other DNA sequences that encode this CDR3 too. The gene calls are TRBV10-3 and TRBJ2-5; 11 bases fit TRBD2. CDR3 length: 15 amino acids. V shed 3 bases, J shed 4 bases, and the junction held 4 bases outside the gene matches. CDR1 and CDR2 (germline): ENHRY, SYGVKD. CDR3: CAISDSSGGRETQYF. The CDR3 nucleotides are TGTGCCATCAGTGACTCTAGCGGGGGGAGAGAGACCCAGTACTTC.

V is TRBV7-8 and J is TRBJ2-4; 10 bases match TRBD2. Per germline, CDR1 SGHVS and CDR2 FQNEAQ. The CDR3 runs 15 residues. V was pared by 0 bases and J by 7 bases, with 3 bases of the junction left unmatched. The CDR3 region is CASSLAGTSVNIQYF. The CDR3 bases are TGTGCCAGCAGCTTAGCTGGGACTAGCGTGAACATTCAGTACTTC.

The J gene is TRBJ2-7, the V gene TRBV28, with 12 nucleotides matching TRBD2. This CDR3 region has 16 residues. Looked up from germline, CDR1 is MDHEN and CDR2 is SYDVKM. The V and J ends lost 3 bases and 6 bases, in that order; junction bases with no gene match: 9. The CDR3 sequence is CASSFSRLAGVLEQYF. In nucleotides, the CDR3 is TGTGCCAGCAGTTTTTCCCGACTAGCGGGAGTCCTCGAGCAGTACTTC.

The chain joins TRBV2 to TRBJ1-2; D gene unclear. CDR3 length: 13 amino acids. Looked up from germline, CDR1 is SNHLY and CDR2 is FYNNEI. Trimming left V 6 bases short and J 4 bases short, with 12 bases between. CDR3 sequence reads: CASRKEPSYGYTF. The CDR3 nucleotides read TGTGCCAGCAGGAAAGAACCAAGCTATGGCTACACCTTC. Full variable domain (remainder filled in from reference TRBV2 and TRBJ1-2): EPEVTQTPSHQVTQMGQEVILRCVPISNHLYFYWYRQILGQKVEFLVSFYNNEISEKSEIFDDQFSVERPDGSNFTLKIRSTKLEDSAMYFCASRKEPSYGYTFGSGTRLTVV.

The chain couples TRBV18 to TRBJ2-2; tentative D call: TRBD2 (7 bases). The V gene's germline CDR1 is KGHSH and CDR2 LQKENI. The CDR3 is 16 amino acids. V was clipped by 5 bases and J by 2 bases, with 15 bases between them. The DNA for the CDR3 is TGTGCCAGCTCAAGAGAACGGGGGGCCAACACCGGGGAGCTGTTTTTT. Translation: CASSRERGANTGELFF.

With regard to this clone: Other nucleotide sequences in the sample specify the same CDR3. V is TRBV28 and J is TRBJ1-2, with D hard to call. Trimming took 3 bases from V and 7 from J, leaving 9 bases between them. From germline, CDR1 is MDHEN and CDR2 SYDVKM. The CDR3 extends over 12 amino acids. The CDR3 is CASSFPGGGYTF. The CDR3 region has the DNA TGTGCCAGCAGTTTCCCAGGCGGTGGCTACACCTTC.